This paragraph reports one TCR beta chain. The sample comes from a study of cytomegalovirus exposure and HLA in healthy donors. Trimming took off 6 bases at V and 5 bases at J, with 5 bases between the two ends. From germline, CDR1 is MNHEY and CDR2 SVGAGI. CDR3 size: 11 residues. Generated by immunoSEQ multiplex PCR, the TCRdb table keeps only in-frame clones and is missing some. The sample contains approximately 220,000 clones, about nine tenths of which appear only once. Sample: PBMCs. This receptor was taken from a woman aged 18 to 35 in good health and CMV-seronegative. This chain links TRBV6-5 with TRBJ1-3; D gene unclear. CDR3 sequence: CASSQRNTIYF. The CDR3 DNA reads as TGTGCCAGCAGCCAAAGAAACACCATATATTTT.